This note documents a single T cell receptor beta chain sequence. Its antigen is undetermined. The data stem from a study of cytomegalovirus exposure and HLA in healthy donors. Trimming at V came to 5 bases and at J to 2 bases, leaving 14 bases not matched to a gene. Germline-derived CDR1 and CDR2 are SGHTA and FQGNSA. The CDR3 extends over 17 amino acids. Researchers ran the PCR with 60 Vbeta and 13 Jbeta primers. The data were produced by immunoSEQ multiplex PCR, yet TCRdb's version contains in-frame clones alone and is incomplete. The data hold approximately 200,000 clones, with over 65% observed a single time. General study results and limits: Most TCR beta V segments were productive about 87% or about 30% of the time in an earlier analysis.

Healthy bone marrow donors made up the cohort. V usage is TRBV7-2 and J usage is TRBJ2-7, with TRBD2 identical over 8 bases. This clonotype was sampled from a human donor in good health. The sequencing sample was made of PBMCs. The CDR3 DNA follows: TGTGCCAGCAGCACCCGAGAGGCGGGAGGTATCACCTACGAGCAGTACTTC. Its protein is CASSTREAGGITYEQYF.